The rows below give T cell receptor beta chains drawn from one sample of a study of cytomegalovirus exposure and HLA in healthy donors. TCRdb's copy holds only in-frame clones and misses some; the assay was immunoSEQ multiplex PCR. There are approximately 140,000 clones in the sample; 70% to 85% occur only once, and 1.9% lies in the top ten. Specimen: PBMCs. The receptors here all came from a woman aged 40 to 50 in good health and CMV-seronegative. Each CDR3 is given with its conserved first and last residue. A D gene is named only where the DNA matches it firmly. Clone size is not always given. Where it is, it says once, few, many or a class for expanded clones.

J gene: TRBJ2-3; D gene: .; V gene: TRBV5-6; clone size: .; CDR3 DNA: TGTGCCAGCAGCTTGTTTAGCAGAGAGGATACGCAGTATTTT; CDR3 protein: CASSLFSREDTQYF
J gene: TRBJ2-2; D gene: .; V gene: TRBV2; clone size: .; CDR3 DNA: TGTGCCAGCAGTGTGGGGGGCGGGGGTACCGGGGAGCTGTTTTTT; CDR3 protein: CASSVGGGGTGELFF
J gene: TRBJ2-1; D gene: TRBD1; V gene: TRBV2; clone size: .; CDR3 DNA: TGTGCCAGCATCCGTGGGACAGGGATATACAATGAGCAGTTCTTC; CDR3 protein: CASIRGTGIYNEQFF
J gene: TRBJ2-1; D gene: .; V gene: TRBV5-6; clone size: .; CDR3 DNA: TGTGCCAGCAGTCTGAGGGATGAGCAGTTCTTC; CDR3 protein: CASSLRDEQFF
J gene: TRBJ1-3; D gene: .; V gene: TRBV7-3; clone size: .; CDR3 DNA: TGTGCCAGCAGCACCACAGGGGGAAACACCATATATTTT; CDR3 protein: CASSTTGGNTIYF
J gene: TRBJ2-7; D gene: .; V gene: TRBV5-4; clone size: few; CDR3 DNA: TGTGCCAGCAGCTTTGGTCAGGGGGGCCCCTACGAGCAGTACTTC; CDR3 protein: CASSFGQGGPYEQYF
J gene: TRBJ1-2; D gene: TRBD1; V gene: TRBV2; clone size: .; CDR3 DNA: TGTGCCAGCAATACAGGGGGCCTATCTAACTATGGCTACACCTTC; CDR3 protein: CASNTGGLSNYGYTF
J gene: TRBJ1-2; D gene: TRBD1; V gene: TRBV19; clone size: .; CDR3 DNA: TGTGCCAGTAGTATCAACGGACAGGGCACGGAAGGCTACACCTTC; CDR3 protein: CASSINGQGTEGYTF
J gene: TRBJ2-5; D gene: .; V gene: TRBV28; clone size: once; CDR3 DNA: TGTGCCAGCAGTTTAATGCAGGCACAAGAGACCCAGTACTTC; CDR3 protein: CASSLMQAQETQYF
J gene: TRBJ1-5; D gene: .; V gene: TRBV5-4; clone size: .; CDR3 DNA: TGTGCCAGCAGCTTGGGTCAGGGCAACAATCAGCCCCAGCATTTT; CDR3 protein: CASSLGQGNNQPQHF
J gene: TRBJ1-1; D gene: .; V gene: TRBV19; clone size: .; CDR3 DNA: TGTGCCAGTAGTCTGTTAGTGAACACTGAAGCTTTCTTT; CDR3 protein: CASSLLVNTEAFF